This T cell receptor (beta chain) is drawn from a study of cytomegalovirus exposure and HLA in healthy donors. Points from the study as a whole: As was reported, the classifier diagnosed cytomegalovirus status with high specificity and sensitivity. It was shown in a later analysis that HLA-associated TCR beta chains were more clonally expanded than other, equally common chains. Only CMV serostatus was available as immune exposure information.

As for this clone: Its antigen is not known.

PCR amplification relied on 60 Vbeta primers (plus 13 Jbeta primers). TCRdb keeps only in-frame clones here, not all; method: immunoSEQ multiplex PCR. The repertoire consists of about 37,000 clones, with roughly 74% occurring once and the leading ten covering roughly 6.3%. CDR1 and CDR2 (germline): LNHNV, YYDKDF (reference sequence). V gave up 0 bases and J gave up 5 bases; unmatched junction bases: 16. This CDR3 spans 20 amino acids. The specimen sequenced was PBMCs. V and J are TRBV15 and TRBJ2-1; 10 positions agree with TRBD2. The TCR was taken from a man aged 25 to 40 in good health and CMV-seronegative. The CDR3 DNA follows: TGTGCCACCAGCAGAGATCCCCTAGCGGGAGTTGAGGGTAGGAACAATGAGCAGTTCTTC. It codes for CATSRDPLAGVEGRNNEQFF.